This T cell receptor beta chain was documented in a study of T cells in Graves' hyperthyroidism and ophthalmopathy. This clonotype was counted many times. The TCR beta CDR3 regions underwent amplification using RNA transcripts as the source. The TCR CDR3 first-round RT-PCR relied on the HTBI primer set. MiXCR was run by TCRdb on the multiplex PCR reads, yielding one entry per CDR3 protein. Of some 650,000 distinct CDR3 sequences in the sample, around 16% were seen once. The germline V and J ends were trimmed by 11 bases and 6 bases, with 22 bases remaining between them. The CDR3 has 14 residues. Germline values: CDR1 KGHSH, CDR2 LQKENI.

The sequenced sample was blood. The genes are TRBV18 and TRBJ1-1; D is perhaps TRBD1 (5 bases). The source of this sequence is a woman in her thirties or forties with Graves' ophthalmopathy. In DNA, the CDR3 is TGTGCCGGAATGAAAAACGAGGGGAGGGCTGAAGCTTTCTTT. It encodes CAGMKNEGRAEAFF. Using reference TRBV18 and TRBJ1-1 for the parts outside the CDR3, the full variable domain is NAGVMQNPRHLVRRRGQEARLRCSPMKGHSHVYWYRQLPEEGLKFMVYLQKENIIDESGMPKERFSAEFPKEGPSILRIQQVVRGDSAAYFCAGMKNEGRAEAFFGQGTRLTVV.